The 4 T cell receptor beta chains in this list originate from one sample, sequenced in a study of beta chain features in type 1 diabetes. Expressed TCRB transcripts were sequenced after all isolated RNA was converted to cDNA. Produced via immunoSEQ multiplex PCR; TCRdb's table is partial and in-frame only. Found here are 350,000 to 450,000 clones, about 15% of them singletons; the top ten hold about 0.02%. Sequenced: naive CD4+ T cells from blood. The receptors derive from a woman aged 18-29 years in good health.

The J gene is TRBJ2-3, the V gene TRBV6-5, with D uncertain. CDR3 size: 13 residues. V lost 2 bases and J 7 bases, leaving 10 bases between the germline ends. The germline CDR1 and CDR2 sequences are MNHEY and SVGAGI. This chain's CDR3 is CASSYARRYTQYF. For the CDR3, the DNA is TGTGCCAGCAGTTACGCTAGGCGGTATACGCAGTATTTT.

The chain has TRBV7-2 and TRBJ2-1, with 13 positions matching TRBD2. Germline V lookup: CDR1 SGHTA, CDR2 FQGNSA. The CDR3 has 19 residues. V lost 2 bases and J lost 8; bases outside the gene matches: 15. The CDR3 here is CASSLRFLLAGGPRDEQFF. The CDR3 coding sequence is TGTGCCAGCAGCTTAAGGTTCCTACTAGCGGGAGGGCCTCGCGATGAGCAGTTCTTC. Full variable domain (missing parts from reference TRBV7-2 and TRBJ2-1): GAGVSQSPSNKVTEKGKDVELRCDPISGHTALYWYRQSLGQGLEFLIYFQGNSAPDKSGLPSDRFSAERTGGSVSTLTIQRTQQEDSAVYLCASSLRFLLAGGPRDEQFFGPGTRLTVL.

This clone was seen only a few times. V usage is TRBV29-1 and J usage is TRBJ2-3, with D tentatively TRBD1 (6 bases). This CDR3 is 12 amino acids long. Trimming removed 7 bases at V and 6 bases at J, with 14 bases between. Germline assignment: CDR1 SQVTM and CDR2 ANQGSEA. The CDR3 region is CSARWGQDTQYF. CDR3 in DNA: TGCAGCGCTAGGTGGGGGCAGGATACGCAGTATTTT.

There are a few counts of this clone. Additional DNA sequences in this sample encode the identical CDR3. The chain recombines TRBV18 with TRBJ2-7; tentative D call: TRBD2 (6 bases). The CDR3 runs 12 residues. The germline V and J ends were trimmed by 4 bases and 7 bases, with 11 bases remaining between them. The germline V gene has CDR1 KGHSH and CDR2 LQKENI. The CDR3 DNA is TGTGCCAGCTCACTTAGTCGGGGGGAGCAGTACTTC. Translated: CASSLSRGEQYF.